This entry lists 20 T cell receptor beta chains sequenced from one sample in a study of STAT5B mutations in CD4+ large granular lymphocyte leukemia. Here immunoSEQ multiplex PCR was the method, and the copy in TCRdb shows in-frame clones only, minus some. The sample shows around 30,000 clones, about 82% of them seen only once. The specimen was CD4+ T cells from blood buffy coats. Receptors were obtained from a human donor in good health.

This chain links TRBV28 with TRBJ1-1; D might be TRBD1 (6 bases). Germline CDR1 MDHEN, CDR2 SYDVKM. The CDR3 extends over 14 amino acids. Trimming took 7 bases from V and 6 from J, leaving 18 bases between them. The chain's CDR3 is CASTRGGAQPEAFF. CDR3 DNA: TGTGCCAGCACCCGGGGGGGCGCGCAGCCTGAAGCTTTCTTT.

The chain links TRBV2 to TRBJ1-1, with D perhaps TRBD1 (5 bases). Germline lookup yields CDR1 SNHLY and CDR2 FYNNEI. The CDR3 is 15 amino acids. The V end was cut by 2 bases, the J end by 1 base, with 11 bases between. CDR3 DNA: TGTGCCAGCAGTGAAAGACTGGGGGGGAACACTGAAGCTTTCTTT. Its protein product is CASSERLGGNTEAFF.

The sample holds a few counts of this clone. The chain links TRBV5-1 to TRBJ1-2; no reliable D call. CDR1 is SGHRS and CDR2 is YFSETQ in the germline V gene. Deletions cut 2 bases from V and 4 bases from J, with 9 bases between. The CDR3 spans 13 residues. The CDR3: CASSFTDGYGYTF. The CDR3 region has the DNA TGCGCCAGCAGCTTCACGGACGGCTATGGCTACACCTTC. The full variable domain, completed using reference TRBV5-1 and TRBJ1-2, is KAGVTQTPRYLIKTRGQQVTLSCSPISGHRSVSWYQQTPGQGLQFLFEYFSETQRNKGNFPGRFSGRQFSNSRSEMNVSTLELGDSALYLCASSFTDGYGYTFGSGTRLTVV.

The chain has TRBV10-1 and TRBJ1-2; tentative D call: TRBD1 (6 bases). Trimming removed 2 bases at V and 5 bases at J, with 9 bases between. Germline assignment: CDR1 WNHNN and CDR2 SYGVQD (reference sequence). The CDR3 loop spans 13 amino acids. CDR3 coding DNA: TGCGCCAGCAGTGAGGGGGGCGGGTATGGCTACACCTTC. Translation gives CASSEGGGYGYTF.

There are a few counts of this clone. V usage is TRBV6-6 and J usage is TRBJ1-1; D uncertain. CDR1 is MNHNY and CDR2 is SVGAGI in the germline V gene (reference sequence). V gave up 7 bases and J gave up 4 bases, with 19 bases separating them. The CDR3 has 15 amino acids. As DNA, the CDR3 is TGTGCCAGCACCTATGGCGGTAAGGGTATCACTGAAGCTTTCTTT. It is translated as CASTYGGKGITEAFF.

This clone was recorded once. The V and J genes are TRBV6-6 and TRBJ1-6; D uncertain. Trimming shortened V by 6 bases and J by 8 bases, and 17 bases separated the two germline ends. Germline lookup yields CDR1 MNHNY and CDR2 SVGAGI (reference sequence). The CDR3 extends over 15 amino acids. CDR3 loop: CASSPTDPRDSPLHF. The CDR3, as DNA: TGTGCCAGCAGCCCGACCGACCCACGGGATTCACCCCTCCACTTT.

V gene TRBV30 combines with J gene TRBJ2-1; 9 bases are a match to TRBD2. V lost 2 bases and J lost 7; bases outside the gene matches: 21. This CDR3 has 19 amino acids. CDR1 and CDR2 (germline): GTSNPN, SVGIG (reference sequence). CDR3: CAWSRVWGVRREGRNEQFF. Written as DNA, the CDR3 is TGTGCCTGGAGTAGAGTTTGGGGTGTTCGGCGGGAGGGCCGGAATGAGCAGTTCTTC.

The V call is TRBV19, the J call TRBJ2-1; 8 nucleotides agree with TRBD2. The CDR3 length is 16 residues. Germline V gene lookup returns CDR1 LNHDA and CDR2 SQIVND (reference sequence). J lost 6 bases, V lost 5 bases, and 12 bases had no gene match. The CDR3 nucleotides read TGTGCCAGTAGTCCTCAAGCGGGAGAAACACTCAATGAGCAGTTCTTC. This encodes CASSPQAGETLNEQFF.

The V gene is TRBV7-7, the J gene TRBJ2-3; 7 bases map to TRBD2. Germline CDR1 and CDR2: SSHAT and FNYEAQ (reference sequence). The trim removed 0 bases at V and 4 bases at J, leaving 7 bases unmatched. The CDR3 spans 16 residues. In DNA, the CDR3 is TGTGCCAGCAGCTTAGCCCAGCGGGGAGGGGCAGATACGCAGTATTTT. Residues: CASSLAQRGGADTQYF.

This chain joins TRBV29-1 and TRBJ1-1; D is ambiguous. The CDR3 totals 15 residues. The ends were cut back, 6 bases at V and 1 base at J, with 18 bases in the middle. From germline, CDR1 is SQVTM and CDR2 ANQGSEA. The CDR3 sequence: CSVYGMMVSNTEAFF. The DNA of the CDR3 is TGCAGCGTATACGGTATGATGGTTTCGAACACTGAAGCTTTCTTT.

The chain carries TRBV29-1 and TRBJ2-3; 8 positions agree with TRBD1. J was trimmed by 3 bases and V by 7 bases; bases with no gene match: 3. CDR3 size: 12 residues. Germline V gene lookup returns CDR1 SQVTM and CDR2 ANQGSEA. As DNA, the CDR3 is TGCAGCGCTGGACAGGGAACAGATACGCAGTATTTT. Protein sequence: CSAGQGTDTQYF.

This chain connects TRBV18 to TRBJ2-2, with D possibly being TRBD2 (5 bases). V lost 4 bases and J lost 8, with 14 bases in between. In germline, CDR1 is KGHSH, CDR2 LQKENI. This CDR3 is 14 amino acids long. The CDR3 bases are TGTGCCAGCTCACGGCTCGGGAATCTAGGGGAGCTGTTTTTT. As protein: CASSRLGNLGELFF.

The chain employs TRBV15 and TRBJ1-2; the D gene is possibly TRBD1 (5 bases). CDR1 and CDR2 (germline): LNHNV, YYDKDF (reference sequence). The CDR3 loop spans 13 amino acids. V was pared by 5 bases and J by 3 bases, with 10 bases between. CDR3 region: CATSVDNHYGYTF. The DNA for the CDR3 is TGTGCCACCAGCGTGGACAACCACTATGGCTACACCTTC.

J is TRBJ2-5 and V is TRBV28; tentative D call: TRBD1 (6 bases). The V end lost 2 bases, the J end lost 3 bases, and 13 bases lay between the germline ends. The CDR3 is 15 residues long. Germline CDR1 MDHEN, CDR2 SYDVKM. The CDR3 nucleotides are TGTGCCAGCAGTTTAAGGGGGTCGGGAAAAGAGACCCAGTACTTC. This sequence encodes CASSLRGSGKETQYF.

The CDR3 nucleotides are TGCGCCAGCAGCTTGACCGGGACAGGGGGCACAGATACGCAGTATTTT. Translation: CASSLTGTGGTDTQYF. The rearrangement links TRBV5-1 to TRBJ2-3; TRBD1 matches at 10 bases. Per the germline V gene, CDR1 is SGHRS and CDR2 is YFSETQ. The CDR3 is made up of 16 amino acids. V was pared by 1 base and J by 1 base, with 3 bases of the junction left unmatched.

This rearrangement joins TRBV7-9 to TRBJ1-2; TRBD1 might be the D (5 bases). Germline loops: CDR1 SEHNR, CDR2 FQNEAQ (reference sequence). V was pared by 7 bases and J by 4 bases, with 19 bases between. CDR3 length: 15 residues. CDR3 DNA sequence: TGTGCCAGCATCCCGAGGAAAGGGGAGGCCTATGGCTACACCTTC. Its protein is CASIPRKGEAYGYTF.

The chain carries TRBV7-9 and TRBJ2-7, with D tentatively TRBD2 (7 bases). This CDR3 is built from 13 residues. The germline V gene encodes CDR1 SEHNR and CDR2 FQNEAQ (reference sequence). V gave up 0 bases and J gave up 6 bases, with 9 bases separating them. The CDR3 DNA reads as TGTGCCAGCAGCTTAGCGGGAGGGGGCGAGCAGTACTTC. Protein product: CASSLAGGGEQYF.

The J gene is TRBJ2-7, the V gene TRBV7-3; D uncertain. Germline CDR1 is SGHTA and CDR2 is FQGTGA. CDR3 length equals 17 residues. V shed 1 base and J shed 6 bases, with 22 bases lying between them. In DNA form, the CDR3 reads TGTGCCAGCAGCTTAAACCCCGTTACCCAGGTGGGTTCCGAGCAGTACTTC. It is translated as CASSLNPVTQVGSEQYF.

V gene TRBV28 combines with J gene TRBJ1-2; unclear D gene. Between the trimmed V and J ends, which lost 7 bases and 4 bases, there was a span of 10 bases. Germline values: CDR1 MDHEN, CDR2 SYDVKM. The CDR3 loop spans 12 amino acids. The CDR3 DNA sequence: TGTGCCAGCAAGCGCGCCGCCTATGGCTACACCTTC. This gives the protein CASKRAAYGYTF.

The rearrangement links TRBV19 to TRBJ2-4; possibly TRBD2 for D (6 bases). Trimming shortened V by 6 bases and J by 6 bases, and 24 bases separated the two germline ends. In germline, CDR1 is LNHDA, CDR2 SQIVND (reference sequence). The CDR3 contains 17 residues. The CDR3 DNA reads TGTGCCAGTAGCACTAAGTCGGCAGGCAGACTAGTAAACATTCAGTACTTC. Its translation: CASSTKSAGRLVNIQYF.